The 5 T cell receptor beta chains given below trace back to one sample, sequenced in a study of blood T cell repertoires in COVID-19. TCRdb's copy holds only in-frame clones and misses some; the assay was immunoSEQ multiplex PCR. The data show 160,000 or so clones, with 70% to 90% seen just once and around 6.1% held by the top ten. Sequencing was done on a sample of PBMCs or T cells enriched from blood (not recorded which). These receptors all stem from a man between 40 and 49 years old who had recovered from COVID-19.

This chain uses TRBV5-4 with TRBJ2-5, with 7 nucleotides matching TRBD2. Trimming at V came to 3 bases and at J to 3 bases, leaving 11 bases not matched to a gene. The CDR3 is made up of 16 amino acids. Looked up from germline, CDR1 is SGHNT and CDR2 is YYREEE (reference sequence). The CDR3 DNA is TGTGCCAGCAGCTCCCCCGCGGGGGATCTGAAAGAGACCCAGTACTTC. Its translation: CASSSPAGDLKETQYF.

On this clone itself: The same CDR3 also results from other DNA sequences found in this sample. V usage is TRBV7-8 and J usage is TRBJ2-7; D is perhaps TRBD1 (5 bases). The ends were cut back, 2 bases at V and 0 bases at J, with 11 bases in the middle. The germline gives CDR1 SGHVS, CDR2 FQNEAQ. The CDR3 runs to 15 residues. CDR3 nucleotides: TGTGCCAGCAGCTTACATCAGGGCCCCTCCTACGAGCAGTACTTC. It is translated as CASSLHQGPSYEQYF.

The CDR3 region has the DNA TGTGCCAGCATTCAGGGGGCCAGCGACGAGCAGTACTTC. Protein sequence: CASIQGASDEQYF. The chain is built from TRBV12-3 or TRBV12-4 and TRBJ2-7; 8 nucleotides align to TRBD1. The trim removed 7 bases at V and 5 bases at J, leaving 7 bases unmatched. The CDR3 is made up of 13 amino acids.

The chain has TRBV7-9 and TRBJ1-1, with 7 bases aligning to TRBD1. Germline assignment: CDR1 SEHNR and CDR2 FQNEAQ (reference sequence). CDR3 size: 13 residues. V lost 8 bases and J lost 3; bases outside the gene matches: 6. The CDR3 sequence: CASGKTGYTEAFF. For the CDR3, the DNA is TGTGCCAGCGGGAAGACAGGGTACACTGAAGCTTTCTTT.

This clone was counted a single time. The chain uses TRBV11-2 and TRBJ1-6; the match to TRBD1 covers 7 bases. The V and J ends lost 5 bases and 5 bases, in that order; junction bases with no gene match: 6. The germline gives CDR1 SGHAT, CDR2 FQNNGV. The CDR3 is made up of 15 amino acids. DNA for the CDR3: TGTGCCAGCAGCCTGGGGACAGTGAATAATTCACCCCTCCACTTT. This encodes CASSLGTVNNSPLHF.